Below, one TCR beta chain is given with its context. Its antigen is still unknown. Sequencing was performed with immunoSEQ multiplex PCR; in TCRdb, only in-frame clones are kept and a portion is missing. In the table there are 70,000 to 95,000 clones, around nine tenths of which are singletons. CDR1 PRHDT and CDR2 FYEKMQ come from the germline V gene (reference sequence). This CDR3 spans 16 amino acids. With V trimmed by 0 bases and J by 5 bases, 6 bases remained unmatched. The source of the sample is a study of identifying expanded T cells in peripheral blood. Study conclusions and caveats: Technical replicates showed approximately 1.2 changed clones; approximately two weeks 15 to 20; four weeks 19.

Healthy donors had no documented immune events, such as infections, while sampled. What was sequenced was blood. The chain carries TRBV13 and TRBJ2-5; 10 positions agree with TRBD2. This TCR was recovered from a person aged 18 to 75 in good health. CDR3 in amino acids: CASSLGTSGDRETQYF. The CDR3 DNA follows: TGTGCCAGCAGCTTAGGTACTAGCGGGGACCGGGAGACCCAGTACTTC.